Presented here are 8 T cell receptor beta chains from one specimen sequenced in a study of CD8+ T cells in alopecia areata. Extracted from the samples, RNA was reverse transcribed into cDNA to serve as the sequencing template. The repertoire was sequenced with immunoSEQ multiplex PCR; TCRdb's copy has only in-frame clones and lacks some. Recorded here are some 110,000 clones, none singletons. Input material: lesional skin. The receptors originated from a C3H/HeJ mouse with alopecia areata. The strain bears MHC haplotype H2-k.

This clone showed up just a few times. Any gene name here is a mouse gene name. Coverage ceases 4 residues before the CDR3 finishes, and the germline J gene fills in the end. V usage is TRBV1 and J usage is TRBJ1-1; TRBD1 matches at 10 bases. CDR3 length: 16 amino acids. Trimming cost V 3 bases and J 1 base; bases outside gene matches: 5. Germline values: CDR1 NSQYPW, CDR2 LRSPGD (reference sequence). The part of the CDR3 DNA that was read is TGCACCTGCAGTGCTCCGACAGGGGGCGCGAACACA. It encodes CTCSAPTGGANT. The full CDR3 protein reads CTCSAPTGGANTEVFF.

On this clone itself: Each gene name is a mouse one. With the read ending 4 residues before the CDR3 end, the germline J gene is used to fill in that end. The rearrangement joins TRBV1 to TRBJ1-1, with 11 bases matching TRBD1. This CDR3 has 16 amino acids. The J segment lost 4 bases and the V segment lost 0 bases, leaving 4 bases of the junction unmatched. Looked up from germline, CDR1 is NSQYPW and CDR2 is LRSPGD (reference sequence). The CDR3 bases that were read are TGCACCTGCAGTGCAGATAAGGGGACAGGGGGCACA. This encodes CTCSADKGTGGT. In full, the CDR3 is CTCSADKGTGGTEVFF.

As regards this clone: Genes here carry mouse names. With the read ending 4 residues before the CDR3 end, the germline J gene is used to fill in that end. V and J are TRBV13-1 and TRBJ2-5; 9 nucleotides align to TRBD1. The CDR3 is 14 residues long. V gave up 9 bases and J gave up 3 bases; unmatched junction bases: 8. The germline V gene encodes CDR1 NSHNY and CDR2 SYGAGN. Incomplete CDR3 DNA: TGTGCCACCGCCCCGGGACAGGGTCAAGAC. Translated, it gives CATAPGQGQD. The CDR3 reads in full as CATAPGQGQDTQYF.

With respect to this clone: Gene names and germline refer to mouse. The read is 4 residues too short to cover the CDR3 end, so that end is filled in from the germline J gene. This chain uses TRBV1 with TRBJ2-7; 9 bases are shared with TRBD2. The germline CDR1 and CDR2 sequences are NSQYPW and LRSPGD (reference sequence). The CDR3 is 15 amino acids. Germline trimming cut 3 bases from V and 0 bases from J; bases unmatched to any gene: 3. The CDR3 protein is CTCSALLGGSYEQYF. The DNA read from the CDR3 is TGCACCTGCAGTGCCCTACTGGGGGGCTCCTAT.

To note about this clone: Gene names and germline refer to mouse. The read gets to within 4 residues of the CDR3 end, and the germline J gene fills in the rest. This chain links TRBV13-3 with TRBJ1-4; D is possibly TRBD1 (5 bases). Germline CDR1 is NNHDY and CDR2 is SYVADS. V lost 2 bases, J lost 5 bases, and 10 bases lay in between. The length of the CDR3 is 14 residues. The part of the CDR3 DNA that was read is TGTGCCAGCAGTGAGGGGGGGAAGAACGAA. Protein sequence: CASSEGGKNE. The full CDR3 sequence reads CASSEGGKNERLFF.

With regard to this clone: Mouse germline and gene names are used. The missing CDR3 end, 4 residues past where the read stops, is filled in from the germline J gene. The chain links TRBV13-3 to TRBJ2-4, with D tentatively TRBD2 (5 bases). Per germline, CDR1 NNHDY and CDR2 SYVADS. The CDR3 loop spans 12 amino acids. CDR3 residues: CASGLGENTLYF. CDR3 DNA (partial): TGTGCCAGCGGGCTGGGTGAAAAC.

Comment on this clone: The listed genes are named as in mouse. CDR3 bases read: TGTGCCAGCAGTGAAGGGACTGGGGGGGCGAGCGGTGCAGAA. Protein product: CASSEGTGGASGAE. The CDR3 reads in full as CASSEGTGGASGAETLYF. V and J are TRBV13-3 and TRBJ2-3, with 14 nucleotides matching TRBD2. The read ends 4 residues shy of where the CDR3 ends; the end is completed using the germline J gene. Trimming removed 2 bases from V and 1 base from J; junction bases left unmatched: 6. Germline CDR1 reads NNHDY; CDR2 reads SYVADS. CDR3 length equals 18 residues.

This clone was counted a few times. Germline and genes here are mouse. The read stops 4 residues short of the end of the CDR3; the missing end is completed from the germline J gene. The chain uses TRBV13-3 and TRBJ2-7; D remains unclear. The CDR3 sequence is 12 residues long. Germline values: CDR1 NNHDY, CDR2 SYVADS. The part of the CDR3 DNA that was read is TGTGCCAGCAGCCTCCAGAAGTAT. Amino acid sequence: CASSLQKY. The whole CDR3 region reads CASSLQKYEQYF.